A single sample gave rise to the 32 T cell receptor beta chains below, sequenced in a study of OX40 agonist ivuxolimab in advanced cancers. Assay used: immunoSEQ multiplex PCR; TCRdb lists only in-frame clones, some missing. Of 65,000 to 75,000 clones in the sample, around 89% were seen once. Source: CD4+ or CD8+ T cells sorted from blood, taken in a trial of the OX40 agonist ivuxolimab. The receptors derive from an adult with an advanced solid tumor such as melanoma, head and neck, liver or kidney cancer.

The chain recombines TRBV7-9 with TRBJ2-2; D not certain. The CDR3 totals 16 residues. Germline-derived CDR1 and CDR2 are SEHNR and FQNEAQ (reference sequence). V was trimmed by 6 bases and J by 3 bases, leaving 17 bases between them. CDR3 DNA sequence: TGTGCCAGCAGGCGACATCTTCGTGCGGACACCGGGGAGCTGTTTTTT. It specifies CASRRHLRADTGELFF.

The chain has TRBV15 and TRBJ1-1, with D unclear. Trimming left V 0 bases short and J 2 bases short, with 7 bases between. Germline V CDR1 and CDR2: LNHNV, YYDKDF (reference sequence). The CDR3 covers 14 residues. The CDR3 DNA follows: TGTGCCACCAGCAGAGACAGTAAAAACACTGAAGCTTTCTTT. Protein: CATSRDSKNTEAFF.

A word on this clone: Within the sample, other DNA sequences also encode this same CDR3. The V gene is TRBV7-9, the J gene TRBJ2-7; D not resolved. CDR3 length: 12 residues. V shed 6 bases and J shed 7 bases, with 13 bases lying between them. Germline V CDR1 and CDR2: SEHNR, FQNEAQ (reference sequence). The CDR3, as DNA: TGTGCCAGCAGTTCCCGACTGGGGGAGCAGTACTTC. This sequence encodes CASSSRLGEQYF.

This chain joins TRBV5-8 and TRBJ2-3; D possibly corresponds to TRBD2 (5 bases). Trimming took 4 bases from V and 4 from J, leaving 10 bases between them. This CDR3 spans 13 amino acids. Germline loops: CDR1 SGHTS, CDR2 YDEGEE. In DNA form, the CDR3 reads TGTGCCAGCAGCCCATCGGGGTCAGATACGCAGTATTTT. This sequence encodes CASSPSGSDTQYF.

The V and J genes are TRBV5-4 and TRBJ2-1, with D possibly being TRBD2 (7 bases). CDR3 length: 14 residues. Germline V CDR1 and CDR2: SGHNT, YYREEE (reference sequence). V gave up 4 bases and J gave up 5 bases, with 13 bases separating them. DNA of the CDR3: TGTGCCAGCAGCCATAAAGGGGGGGACAATGAGCAGTTCTTC. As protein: CASSHKGGDNEQFF.

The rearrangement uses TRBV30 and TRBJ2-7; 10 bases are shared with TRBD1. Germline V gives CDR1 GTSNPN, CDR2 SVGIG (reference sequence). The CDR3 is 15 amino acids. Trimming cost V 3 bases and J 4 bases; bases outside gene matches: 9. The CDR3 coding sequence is TGTGCCTGGAGAAACCGGGACAGGGGTATGTACGAGCAGTACTTC. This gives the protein CAWRNRDRGMYEQYF.

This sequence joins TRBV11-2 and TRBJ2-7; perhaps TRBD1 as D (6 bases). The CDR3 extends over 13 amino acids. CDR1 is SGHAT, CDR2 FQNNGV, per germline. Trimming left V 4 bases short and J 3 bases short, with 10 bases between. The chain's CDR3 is CASSSDSFYEQYF. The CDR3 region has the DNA TGTGCCAGCAGCTCGGACAGTTTCTACGAGCAGTACTTC.

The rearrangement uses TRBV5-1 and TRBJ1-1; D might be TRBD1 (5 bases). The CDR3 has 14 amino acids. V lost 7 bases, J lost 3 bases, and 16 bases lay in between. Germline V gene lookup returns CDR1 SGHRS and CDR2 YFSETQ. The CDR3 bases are TGCGCCAGCTTACGCGTTATAGGGGACACTGAAGCTTTCTTT. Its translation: CASLRVIGDTEAFF.

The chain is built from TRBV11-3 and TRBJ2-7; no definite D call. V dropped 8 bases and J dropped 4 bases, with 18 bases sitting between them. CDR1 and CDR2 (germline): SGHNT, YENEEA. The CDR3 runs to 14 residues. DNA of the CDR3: TGTGCCAGCTCAGAGACCGAAAGCCTTTACGAGCAGTACTTC. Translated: CASSETESLYEQYF.

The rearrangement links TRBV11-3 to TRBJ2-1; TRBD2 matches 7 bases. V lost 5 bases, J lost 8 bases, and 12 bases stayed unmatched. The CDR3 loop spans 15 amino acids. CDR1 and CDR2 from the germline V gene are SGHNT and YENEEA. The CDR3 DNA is TGTGCCAGCAGCCCCCTAGGCGGGAGTGCCTATGAGCAGTTCTTC. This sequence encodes CASSPLGGSAYEQFF.

In DNA form, the CDR3 reads TGTGCCAGTAGTATCGGTCTAGCGGGAGGGTATGAGCAGTTCTTC. This translates into CASSIGLAGGYEQFF. The chain employs TRBV19 and TRBJ2-1; 12 nucleotides line up with TRBD2. Looked up from germline, CDR1 is LNHDA and CDR2 is SQIVND (reference sequence). With 3 bases clipped from V and 8 bases from J, the junction kept 5 bases outside the gene matches. The CDR3 covers 15 residues.

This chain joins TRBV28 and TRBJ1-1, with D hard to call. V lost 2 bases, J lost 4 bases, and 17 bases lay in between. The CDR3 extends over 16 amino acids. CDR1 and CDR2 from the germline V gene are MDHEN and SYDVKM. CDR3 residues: CASSLRVRLEGTEAFF. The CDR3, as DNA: TGTGCCAGCAGTTTAAGGGTTCGCCTTGAGGGCACTGAAGCTTTCTTT. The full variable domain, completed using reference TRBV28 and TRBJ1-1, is DVKVTQSSRYLVKRTGEKVFLECVQDMDHENMFWYRQDPGLGLRLIYFSYDVKMKEKGDIPEGYSVSREKKERFSLILESASTNQTSMYLCASSLRVRLEGTEAFFGQGTRLTVV.

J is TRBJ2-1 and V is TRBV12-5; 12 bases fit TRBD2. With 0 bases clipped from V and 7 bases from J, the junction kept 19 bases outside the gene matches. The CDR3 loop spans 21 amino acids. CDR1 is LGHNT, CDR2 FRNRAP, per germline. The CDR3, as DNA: TGTGCTAGTGGTTTGGTACGAGGGGGGCTAGCGGGAGGGCCAATAAAAAATGAGCAGTTCTTC. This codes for CASGLVRGGLAGGPIKNEQFF.

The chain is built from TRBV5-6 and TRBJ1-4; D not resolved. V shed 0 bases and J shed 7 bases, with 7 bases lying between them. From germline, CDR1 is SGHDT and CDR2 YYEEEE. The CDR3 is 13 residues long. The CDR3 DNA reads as TGTGCCAGCAGCTTGGTGGTTGGTGAAAAACTGTTTTTT. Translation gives CASSLVVGEKLFF. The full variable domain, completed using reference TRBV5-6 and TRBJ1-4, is DAGVTQSPTHLIKTRGQQVTLRCSPKSGHDTVSWYQQALGQGPQFIFQYYEEEERQRGNFPDRFSGHQFPNYSSELNVNALLLGDSALYLCASSLVVGEKLFFGSGTQLSVL.

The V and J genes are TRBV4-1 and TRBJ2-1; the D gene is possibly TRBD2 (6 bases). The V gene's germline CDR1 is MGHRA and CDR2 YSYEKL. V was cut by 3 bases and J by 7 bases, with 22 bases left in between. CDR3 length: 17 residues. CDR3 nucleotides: TGCGCCAGCAGCCAGGGGGGAGGCAGCGGGTCGTTTAATGAGCAGTTCTTC. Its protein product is CASSQGGGSGSFNEQFF.

CDR3 in amino acids: CASSKGEETQYF. The CDR3 DNA reads TGTGCCAGTAGTAAGGGTGAAGAGACCCAGTACTTC. This chain connects TRBV19 to TRBJ2-5, with D unresolved. This CDR3 has 12 residues. Looked up from germline, CDR1 is LNHDA and CDR2 is SQIVND (reference sequence). Between the trimmed V and J ends, which lost 4 bases and 3 bases, there was a span of 6 bases. Full variable domain (outside the CDR3, taken from reference TRBV19 and TRBJ2-5): DGGITQSPKYLFRKEGQNVTLSCEQNLNHDAMYWYRQDPGQGLRLIYYSQIVNDFQKGDIAEGYSVSREKKESFPLTVTSAQKNPTAFYLCASSKGEETQYFGPGTRLLVL.

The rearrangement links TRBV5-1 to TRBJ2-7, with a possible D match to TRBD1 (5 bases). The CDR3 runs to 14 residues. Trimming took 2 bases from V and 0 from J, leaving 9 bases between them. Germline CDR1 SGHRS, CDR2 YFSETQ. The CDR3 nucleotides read TGCGCCAGCAGCTTAAGGGGTACCTCCTACGAGCAGTACTTC. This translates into CASSLRGTSYEQYF.

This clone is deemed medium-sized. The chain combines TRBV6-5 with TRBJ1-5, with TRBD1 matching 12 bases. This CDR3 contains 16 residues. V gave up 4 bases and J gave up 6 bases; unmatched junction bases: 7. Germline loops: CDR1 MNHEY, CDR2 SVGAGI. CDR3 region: CASSSRGQGAAQPQHF. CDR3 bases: TGTGCCAGCAGTTCTCGGGGACAGGGGGCCGCTCAGCCCCAGCATTTT.

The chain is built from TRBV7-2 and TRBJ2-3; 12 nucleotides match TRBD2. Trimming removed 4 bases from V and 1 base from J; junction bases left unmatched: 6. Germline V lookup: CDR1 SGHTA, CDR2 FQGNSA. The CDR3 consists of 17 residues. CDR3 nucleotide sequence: TGTGCCAGCAGCTCTCGGACTAGCGGGATAGGCACAGATACGCAGTATTTT. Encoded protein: CASSSRTSGIGTDTQYF.

The CDR3 is CASSSPGLAGFF. The CDR3 coding sequence is TGTGCCAGTAGTTCCCCGGGACTAGCCGGGTTCTTC. The gene calls are TRBV19 and TRBJ2-1; 9 bases line up with TRBD2. This CDR3 contains 12 residues. Germline CDR1 LNHDA, CDR2 SQIVND (reference sequence). The V gene end was trimmed by 5 bases and the J gene end by 15 bases; junction bases not matched to a gene: 8.

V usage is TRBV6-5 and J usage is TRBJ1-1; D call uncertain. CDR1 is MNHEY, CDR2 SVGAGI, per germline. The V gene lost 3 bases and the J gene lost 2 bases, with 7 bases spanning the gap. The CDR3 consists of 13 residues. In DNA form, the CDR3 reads TGTGCCAGCAGTTATAGGGCTAACACTGAAGCTTTCTTT. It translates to CASSYRANTEAFF.

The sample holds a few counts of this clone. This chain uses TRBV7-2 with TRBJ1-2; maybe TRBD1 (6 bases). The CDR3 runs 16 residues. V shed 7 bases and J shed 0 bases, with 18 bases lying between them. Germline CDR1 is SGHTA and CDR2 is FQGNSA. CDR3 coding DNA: TGTGCCAGCACCGGGAAAGGGGGACGGCCTAACTATGGCTACACCTTC. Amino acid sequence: CASTGKGGRPNYGYTF.

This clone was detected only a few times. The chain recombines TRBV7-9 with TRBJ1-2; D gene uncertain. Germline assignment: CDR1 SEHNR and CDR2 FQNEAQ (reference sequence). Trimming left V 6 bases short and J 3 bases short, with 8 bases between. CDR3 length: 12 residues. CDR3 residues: CASRSEHYGYTF. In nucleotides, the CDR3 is TGTGCCAGCAGATCAGAACACTATGGCTACACCTTC.

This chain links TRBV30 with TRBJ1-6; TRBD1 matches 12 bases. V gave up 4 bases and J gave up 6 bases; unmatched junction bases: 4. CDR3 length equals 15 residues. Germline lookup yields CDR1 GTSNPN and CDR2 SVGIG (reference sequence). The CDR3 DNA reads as TGTGCCTGGACCGGGGACAGGGGGCTTAATTCACCCCTCCACTTT. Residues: CAWTGDRGLNSPLHF.

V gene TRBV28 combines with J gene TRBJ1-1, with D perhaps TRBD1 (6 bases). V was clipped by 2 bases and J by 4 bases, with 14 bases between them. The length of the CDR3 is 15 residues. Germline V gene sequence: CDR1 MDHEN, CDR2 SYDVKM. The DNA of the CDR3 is TGTGCCAGCAGTTTACGGGGGGCGCGAGGCACTGAAGCTTTCTTT. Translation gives CASSLRGARGTEAFF.

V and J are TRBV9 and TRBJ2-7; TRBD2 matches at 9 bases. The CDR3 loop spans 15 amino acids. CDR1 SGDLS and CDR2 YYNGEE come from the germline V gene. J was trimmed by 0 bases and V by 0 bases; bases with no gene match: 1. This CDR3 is CASSVGAGGSYEQYF. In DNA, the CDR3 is TGTGCCAGCAGCGTAGGAGCGGGAGGCTCCTACGAGCAGTACTTC. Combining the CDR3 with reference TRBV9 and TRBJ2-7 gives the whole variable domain DSGVTQTPKHLITATGQRVTLRCSPRSGDLSVYWYQQSLDQGLQFLIQYYNGEERAKGNILERFSAQQFPDLHSELNLSSLELGDSALYFCASSVGAGGSYEQYFGPGTRLTVT.

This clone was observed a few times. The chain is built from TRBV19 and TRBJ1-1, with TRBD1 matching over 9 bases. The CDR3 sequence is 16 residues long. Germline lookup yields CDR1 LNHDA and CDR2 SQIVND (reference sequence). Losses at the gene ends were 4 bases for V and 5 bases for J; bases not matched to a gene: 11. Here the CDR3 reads CASSKMGQGSRTEAFF. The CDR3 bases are TGTGCCAGTAGTAAGATGGGACAGGGAAGTAGGACTGAAGCTTTCTTT.

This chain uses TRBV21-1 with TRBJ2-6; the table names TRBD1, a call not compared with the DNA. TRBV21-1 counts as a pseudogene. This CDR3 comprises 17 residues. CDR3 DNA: TGTGCCAGTCGGGACAGGGGCCCTTCGGCTGGGGCCAACGTCCTGACTTTC. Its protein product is CASRDRGPSAGANVLTF.

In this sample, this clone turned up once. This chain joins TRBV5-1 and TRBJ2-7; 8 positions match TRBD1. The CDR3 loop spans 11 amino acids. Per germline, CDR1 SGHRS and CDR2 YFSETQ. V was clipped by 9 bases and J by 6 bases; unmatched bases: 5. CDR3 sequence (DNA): TGCGCCACCCTGGACAGGGCCGAGCAGTACTTC. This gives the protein CATLDRAEQYF.

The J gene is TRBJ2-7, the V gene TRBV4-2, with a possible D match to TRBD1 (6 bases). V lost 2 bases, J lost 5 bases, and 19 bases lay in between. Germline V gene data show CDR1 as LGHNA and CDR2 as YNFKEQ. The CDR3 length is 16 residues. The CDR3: CASSQTLAGVMDEQYF. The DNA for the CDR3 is TGTGCCAGCAGCCAAACGTTGGCAGGGGTGATGGACGAGCAGTACTTC.

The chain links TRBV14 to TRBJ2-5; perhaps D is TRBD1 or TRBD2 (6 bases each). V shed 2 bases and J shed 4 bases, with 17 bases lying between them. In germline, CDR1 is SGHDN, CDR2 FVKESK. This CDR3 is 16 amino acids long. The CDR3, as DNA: TGTGCCAGCAGCCAACTTACAGGGAAGGGAGGAGAGACCCAGTACTTC. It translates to CASSQLTGKGGETQYF. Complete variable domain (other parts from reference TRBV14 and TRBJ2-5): EAGVTQFPSHSVIEKGQTVTLRCDPISGHDNLYWYRRVMGKEIKFLLHFVKESKQDESGMPNNRFLAERTGGTYSTLKVQPAELEDSGVYFCASSQLTGKGGETQYFGPGTRLLVL.

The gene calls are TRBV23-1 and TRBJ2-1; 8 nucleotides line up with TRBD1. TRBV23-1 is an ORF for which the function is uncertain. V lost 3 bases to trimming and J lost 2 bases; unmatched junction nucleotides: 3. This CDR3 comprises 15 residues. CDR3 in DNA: TGCGCCAGCAGTCACACGACAGGGGCCTACAATGAGCAGTTCTTC. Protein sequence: CASSHTTGAYNEQFF.